This TCR beta chain was recorded in a study of blood T cell repertoires in COVID-19. On the study more broadly: Nucleic acid was either cDNA or gDNA, and it came from T cells, B-cell-depleted T cells, or PBMCs.

In the authors' methods: Researchers report that nucleated cell counts were estimated from reference gene primer amplification. The protocol was immunoSEQ multiplex PCR, while the TCRdb copy is restricted to in-frame clones and leaves out a portion. V and J calls and clone size are those listed in that table; D and trimming were worked out from the DNA. This table holds over 300,000 clones, 75% to 90% found once. Enrollees, roughly 18 to 89 years old, lived in approximately 25 US areas. Participant reports of clinical history set cohort assignment. Germline V gene sequence: CDR1 LGHNA, CDR2 YNFKEQ. V was pared by 0 bases and J by 4 bases, with 10 bases between. This CDR3 has 15 amino acids.

The sequence derives from a woman aged 40-49 years who had recovered from COVID-19. V gene TRBV4-2 combines with J gene TRBJ2-1, with D hard to call. Source material: PBMCs or T cells enriched from blood (not recorded which). This CDR3 is CASSQDKATYNEQFF. In DNA, the CDR3 is TGTGCCAGCAGCCAAGATAAAGCGACTTACAATGAGCAGTTCTTC.